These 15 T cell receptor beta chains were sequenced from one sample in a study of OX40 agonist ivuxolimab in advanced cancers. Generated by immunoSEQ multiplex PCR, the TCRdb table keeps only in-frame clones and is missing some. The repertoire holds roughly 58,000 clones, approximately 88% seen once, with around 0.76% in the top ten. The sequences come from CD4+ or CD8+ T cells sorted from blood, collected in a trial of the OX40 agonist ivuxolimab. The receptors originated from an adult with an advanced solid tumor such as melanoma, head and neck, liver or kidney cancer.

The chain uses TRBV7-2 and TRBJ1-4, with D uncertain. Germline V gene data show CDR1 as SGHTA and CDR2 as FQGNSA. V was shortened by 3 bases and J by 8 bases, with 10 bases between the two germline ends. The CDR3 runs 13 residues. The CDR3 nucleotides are TGTGCCAGCAGCTTTGTTAGGTCCGAAAAACTGTTTTTT. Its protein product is CASSFVRSEKLFF.

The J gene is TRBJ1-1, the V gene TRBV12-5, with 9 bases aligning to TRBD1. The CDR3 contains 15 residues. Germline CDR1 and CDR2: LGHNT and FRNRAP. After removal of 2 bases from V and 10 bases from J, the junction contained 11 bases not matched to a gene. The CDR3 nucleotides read TGTGCTAGTGGTTTGACTACAGGGGGCGGAAATGTAGCTTTCTTT. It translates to CASGLTTGGGNVAFF. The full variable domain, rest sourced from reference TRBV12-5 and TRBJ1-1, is DARVTQTPRHKVTEMGQEVTMRCQPILGHNTVFWYRQTMMQGLELLAYFRNRAPLDDSGMPKDRFSAEMPDATLATLKIQPSEPRDSAVYFCASGLTTGGGNVAFFGQGTRLTVV.

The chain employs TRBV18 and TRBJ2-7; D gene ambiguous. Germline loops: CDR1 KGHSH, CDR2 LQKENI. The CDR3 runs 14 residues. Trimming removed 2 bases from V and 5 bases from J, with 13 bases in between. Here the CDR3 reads CASSPGSALHEQYF. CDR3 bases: TGTGCCAGCTCACCAGGATCAGCCCTCCACGAGCAGTACTTC.

The CDR3 region is CASSRGGSSYNEQFF. CDR3 nucleotide sequence: TGTGCCAGCAGCAGGGGAGGGAGCTCCTACAATGAGCAGTTCTTC. The gene calls are TRBV11-2 and TRBJ2-1; 7 nucleotides agree with TRBD2. V was pared by 5 bases and J by 0 bases, with 4 bases of the junction left unmatched. There are 15 residues in the CDR3. Per the germline V gene, CDR1 is SGHAT and CDR2 is FQNNGV.

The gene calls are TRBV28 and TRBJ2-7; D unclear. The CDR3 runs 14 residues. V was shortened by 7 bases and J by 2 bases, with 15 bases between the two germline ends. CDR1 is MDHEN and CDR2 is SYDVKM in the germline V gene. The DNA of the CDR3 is TGTGCCAGCATTAATACAGAACCGCCCTACGAGCAGTACTTC. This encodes CASINTEPPYEQYF.

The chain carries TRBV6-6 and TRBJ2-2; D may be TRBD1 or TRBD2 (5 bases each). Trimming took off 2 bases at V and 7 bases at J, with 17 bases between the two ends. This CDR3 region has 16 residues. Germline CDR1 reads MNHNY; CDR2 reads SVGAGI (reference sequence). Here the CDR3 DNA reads TGTGCCAGCAGTTACCTCGCTGGGGGAAGTGGCGGGGAGCTGTTTTTT. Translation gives CASSYLAGGSGGELFF.

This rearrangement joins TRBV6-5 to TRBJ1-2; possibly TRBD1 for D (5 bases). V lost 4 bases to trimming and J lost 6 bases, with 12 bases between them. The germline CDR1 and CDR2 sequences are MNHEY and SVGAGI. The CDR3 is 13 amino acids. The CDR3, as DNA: TGTGCCAGCAGTTGGAGTGGAGGGGATGGCTACACCTTC. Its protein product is CASSWSGGDGYTF.

CDR3 DNA sequence: TGTGCCAGCAGCCCGGGGGGATCGCTAGCGGGGAAGTACAATGAGCAGTTCTTC. Amino acid sequence: CASSPGGSLAGKYNEQFF. The chain joins TRBV5-4 to TRBJ2-1; the match to TRBD2 covers 9 bases. Trimming at V came to 4 bases and at J to 4 bases, leaving 15 bases not matched to a gene. Looked up from germline, CDR1 is SGHNT and CDR2 is YYREEE (reference sequence). This CDR3 is built from 18 residues.

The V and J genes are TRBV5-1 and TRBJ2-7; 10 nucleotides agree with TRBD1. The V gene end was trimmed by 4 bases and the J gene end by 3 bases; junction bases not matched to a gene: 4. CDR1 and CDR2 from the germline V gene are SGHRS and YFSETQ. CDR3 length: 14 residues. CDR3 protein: CASSPWTGGYEQYF. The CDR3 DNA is TGCGCCAGCAGCCCTTGGACAGGGGGCTACGAGCAGTACTTC.

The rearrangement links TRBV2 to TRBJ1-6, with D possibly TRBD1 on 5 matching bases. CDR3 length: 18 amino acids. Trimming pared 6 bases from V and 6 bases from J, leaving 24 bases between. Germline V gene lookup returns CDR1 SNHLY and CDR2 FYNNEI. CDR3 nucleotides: TGTGCCAGCAGCCCAAGGTCGGTACGGGGTAGGGGTAATTCACCCCTCCACTTT. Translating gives CASSPRSVRGRGNSPLHF.

The CDR3 coding sequence is TGTGCCAGTAGTCCCACGGGGTTCAATGAAAAACTGTTTTTT. Translated, it gives CASSPTGFNEKLFF. V usage is TRBV19 and J usage is TRBJ1-4; the D is unclear. The CDR3 is 14 amino acids. Per the germline V gene, CDR1 is LNHDA and CDR2 is SQIVND (reference sequence). V was cut by 5 bases and J by 5 bases, with 12 bases left in between.

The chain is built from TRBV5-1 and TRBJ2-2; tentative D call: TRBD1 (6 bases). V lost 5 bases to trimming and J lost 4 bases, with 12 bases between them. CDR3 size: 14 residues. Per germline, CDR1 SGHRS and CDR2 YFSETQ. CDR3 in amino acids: CASRKRGGTGELFF. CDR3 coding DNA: TGCGCCAGCAGAAAAAGAGGGGGCACCGGGGAGCTGTTTTTT.

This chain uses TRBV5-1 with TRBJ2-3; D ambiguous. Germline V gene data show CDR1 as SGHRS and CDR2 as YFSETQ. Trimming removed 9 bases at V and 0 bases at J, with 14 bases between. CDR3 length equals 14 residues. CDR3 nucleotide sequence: TGCGCCACCAAAGACGCGCCTAGCACAGATACGCAGTATTTT. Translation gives CATKDAPSTDTQYF.

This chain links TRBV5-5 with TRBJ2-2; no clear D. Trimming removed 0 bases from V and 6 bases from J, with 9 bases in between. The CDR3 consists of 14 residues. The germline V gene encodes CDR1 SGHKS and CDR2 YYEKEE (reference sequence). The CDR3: CASSLGVSAGELFF. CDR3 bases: TGTGCCAGCAGCTTGGGAGTTTCAGCCGGGGAGCTGTTTTTT.

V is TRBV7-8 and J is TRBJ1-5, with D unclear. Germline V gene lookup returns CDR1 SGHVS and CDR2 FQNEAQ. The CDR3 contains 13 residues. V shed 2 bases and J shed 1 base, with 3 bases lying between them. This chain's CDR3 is CASSLRSNQPQHF. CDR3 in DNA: TGTGCCAGCAGCTTACGAAGCAATCAGCCCCAGCATTTT.